Sequencing of this T cell receptor (beta chain) was carried out in a study of T cell repertoires in cytomegalovirus infection (dated by TCRdb to 2018 to 2020). Concerning the study at large: Recently identified HLA-C-restricted CMV epitopes, whose presentation resists viral immunomodulation, were targeted by peptide stimulations together with well-studied HLA-B-restricted epitopes. The HLA type of each donor mattered for the analysis, because public TCR beta signatures pointed to carriage of CMV infection along with the matching HLA type. General study outcomes and caveats: The ex vivo response was dominated by HLA-C-restricted CMV-specific TCR beta clonotypes, which also provided the single most frequent clonotype in two of eight donors. Carriers of CMV infection plus the relevant HLA type were discriminated by the cumulative frequency of public TCR beta family members in the study cohort and in an independent roughly 350-donor cohort.

Reading the label with the study, this specimen's treatment or condition is: in vitro stimulation with specific CMV peptide epitopes to enrich CMV-specific T cells. Trimming at the junction amounts to 3 bases on V and 1 base on J, and the germline ends lie 21 bases apart. Taken from the germline V gene (reference sequence), the CDR1 and CDR2 loops are MNHEY and SMNVEV. Taken from cysteine to phenylalanine, the CDR3 has 18 residues. CDR3 DNA only is kept here, 54 bases in frame from base 1. TCRdb lists the instrument as Illumina HiSeq 1500. TCRdb reanalyzed the raw reads on its own, using fastp at Q25 for trimming and MiXCR for clone calling, and kept in-frame beta chains. Duplicate CDR3 protein sequences are folded into a single record with the most common DNA and genes. The sample table holds about 830,000 distinct CDR3 sequences, of which about 33% were seen once. The top ten clonotypes cover 9.5% to 15% of the sample.

This clonotype has ten or more counts. It lacks a known antigen. Per-base quality was not reported, and no clone a single base away is much larger than it. This specimen consisted of cultured CD8+ T cells from PBMCs, obtained from culture after CMV antigen stimulation. The chain is made from TRBV27 and TRBJ1-1, and possibly TRBD1, on 6 matching bases. The TCR comes from a human donor in good health (CMV status not recorded). Some clones in this sample may be carry-over from other donors' samples. Read as DNA, the sequence is TGTGCCAGCAGTTTCAATATGGGGGGCGCGGGGTGGAACACTGAAGCTTTCTTT. It translates as CASSFNMGGAGWNTEAFF.